Detailed here is one T cell receptor (beta chain). Repertoires were generated with immunoSEQ multiplex PCR, while TCRdb's copy carries only in-frame clones and drops some. The sample holds tens of thousands of clones, 75% to 90% seen once. The data derive from a study of OX40 agonist ivuxolimab in advanced cancers. Across the whole study: Participants, around 80% male, averaged roughly 60 years of age, ranging from roughly 20 to 80. Of the patients, three showed partial responses, one with hepatocellular carcinoma and two with cutaneous melanoma.

The sequence came from an adult with an advanced solid tumor such as melanoma, head and neck, liver or kidney cancer. Specimen: CD4+ or CD8+ T cells sorted from blood, collected in a trial of the OX40 agonist ivuxolimab.

CDR3 nucleotides: TGTGCCAGTAGTATGAGAGGGTTAGAGACCTACGAGCAGTACTTC. Translation: CASSMRGLETYEQYF. This chain uses TRBV19 with TRBJ2-7; D is perhaps TRBD2 (5 bases). CDR3 length: 15 residues. Germline CDR1 and CDR2: LNHDA and SQIVND (reference sequence). V was clipped by 3 bases and J by 2 bases, with 14 bases between them.